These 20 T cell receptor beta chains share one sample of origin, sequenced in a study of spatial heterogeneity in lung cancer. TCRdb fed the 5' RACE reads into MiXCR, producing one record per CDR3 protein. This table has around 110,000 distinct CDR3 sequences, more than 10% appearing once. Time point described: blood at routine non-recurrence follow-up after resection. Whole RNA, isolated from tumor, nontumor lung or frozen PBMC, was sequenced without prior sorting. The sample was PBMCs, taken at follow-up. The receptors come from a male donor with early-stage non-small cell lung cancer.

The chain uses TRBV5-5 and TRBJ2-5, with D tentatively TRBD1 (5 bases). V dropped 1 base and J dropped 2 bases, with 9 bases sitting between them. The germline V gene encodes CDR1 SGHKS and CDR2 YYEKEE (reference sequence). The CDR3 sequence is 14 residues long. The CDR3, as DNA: TGTGCCAGCAGCTTGTGGTACAGGCAAGAGACCCAGTACTTC. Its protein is CASSLWYRQETQYF.

This CDR3 is CASSETNTDTQYF. CDR3 DNA: TGCGCCAGCAGTGAGACGAACACAGATACGCAGTATTTT. The chain couples TRBV10-2 to TRBJ2-3; D ambiguous. Germline values: CDR1 WSHSY, CDR2 SAAADI. The V end was cut by 2 bases, the J end by 2 bases, with 5 bases between. This CDR3 comprises 13 residues.

The CDR3 protein is CASSPSNQETQYF. DNA of the CDR3: TGTGCCAGCAGCCCGAGTAACCAAGAGACCCAGTACTTC. V is TRBV11-2 and J is TRBJ2-5, with D uncertain. This CDR3 spans 13 amino acids. The germline V and J ends were trimmed by 5 bases and 0 bases, with 7 bases remaining between them. CDR1 and CDR2 from the germline V gene are SGHAT and FQNNGV.

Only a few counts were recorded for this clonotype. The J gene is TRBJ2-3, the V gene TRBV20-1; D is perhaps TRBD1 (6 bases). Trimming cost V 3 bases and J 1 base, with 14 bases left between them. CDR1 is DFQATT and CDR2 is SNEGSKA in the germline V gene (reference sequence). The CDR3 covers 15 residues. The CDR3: CSARGANRGTDTQYF. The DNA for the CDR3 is TGCAGTGCTAGGGGGGCTAATAGGGGCACAGATACGCAGTATTTT.

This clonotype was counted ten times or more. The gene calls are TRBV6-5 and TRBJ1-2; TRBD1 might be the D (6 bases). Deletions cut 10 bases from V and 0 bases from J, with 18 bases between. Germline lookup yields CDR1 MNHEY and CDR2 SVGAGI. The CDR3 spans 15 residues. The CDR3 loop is CANPTGPGANYGYTF. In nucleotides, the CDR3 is TGTGCCAACCCGACAGGACCGGGGGCTAACTATGGCTACACCTTC.

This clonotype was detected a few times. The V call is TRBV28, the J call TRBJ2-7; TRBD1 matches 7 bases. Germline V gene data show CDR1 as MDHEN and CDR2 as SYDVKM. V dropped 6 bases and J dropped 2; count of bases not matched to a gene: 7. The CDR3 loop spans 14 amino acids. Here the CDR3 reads CASRFTGQTYEQYF. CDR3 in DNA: TGTGCCAGCAGATTTACGGGACAGACCTACGAGCAGTACTTC.

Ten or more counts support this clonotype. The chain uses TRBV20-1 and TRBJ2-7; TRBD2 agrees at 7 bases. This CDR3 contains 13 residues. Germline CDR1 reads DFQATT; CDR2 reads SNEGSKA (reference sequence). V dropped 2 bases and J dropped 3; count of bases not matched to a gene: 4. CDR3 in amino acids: CSARSPSGYEQYF. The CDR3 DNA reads TGCAGTGCTAGATCTCCTAGCGGCTACGAGCAGTACTTC.

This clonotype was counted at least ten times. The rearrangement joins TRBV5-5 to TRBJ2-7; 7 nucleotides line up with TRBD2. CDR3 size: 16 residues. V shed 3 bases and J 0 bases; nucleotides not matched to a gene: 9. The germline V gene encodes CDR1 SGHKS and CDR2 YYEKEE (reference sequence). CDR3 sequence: CASSWGLAERSYEQYF. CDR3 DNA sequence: TGTGCCAGCAGCTGGGGCCTAGCGGAACGCTCCTACGAGCAGTACTTC.

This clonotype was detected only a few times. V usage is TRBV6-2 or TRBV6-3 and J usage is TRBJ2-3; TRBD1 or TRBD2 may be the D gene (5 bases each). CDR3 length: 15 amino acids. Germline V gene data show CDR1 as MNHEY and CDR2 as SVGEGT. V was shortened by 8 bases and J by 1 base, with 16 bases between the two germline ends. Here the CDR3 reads CASRRAGTRTDTQYF. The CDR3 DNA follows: TGTGCCAGCCGACGAGCCGGGACCCGCACAGATACGCAGTATTTT.

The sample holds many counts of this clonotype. This CDR3 is CASSSTGSYEQYF. CDR3 DNA: TGTGCCAGCAGTTCGACAGGGTCCTACGAGCAGTACTTC. The J gene is TRBJ2-7, the V gene TRBV11-3; TRBD1 matches at 7 bases. Germline CDR1 reads SGHNT; CDR2 reads YENEEA. Trimming took 6 bases from V and 1 from J; bases not matched to a gene: 3. The CDR3 covers 13 residues.

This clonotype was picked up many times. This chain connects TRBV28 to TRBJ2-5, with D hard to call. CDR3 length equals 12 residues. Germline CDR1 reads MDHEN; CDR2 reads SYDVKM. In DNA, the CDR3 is TGTGCAGTGCAGTTCCCCCAAGAGACCCAGTACTTC. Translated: CAVQFPQETQYF. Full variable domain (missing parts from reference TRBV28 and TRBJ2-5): DVKVTQSSRYLVKRTGEKVFLECVQDMDHENMFWYRQDPGLGLRLIYFSYDVKMKEKGDIPEGYSVSREKKERFSLILESASTNQTSMYLCAVQFPQETQYFGPGTRLLVL.

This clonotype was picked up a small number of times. The DNA for the CDR3 is TGTGCCAGCAGCCAAGATCTGGTCTCTGGGGCCAACGTCCTGACTTTC. Its protein is CASSQDLVSGANVLTF. The V and J genes are TRBV4-2 and TRBJ2-6, with no clear D. V was clipped by 0 bases and J by 0 bases, with 6 bases between them. CDR1 LGHNA and CDR2 YNFKEQ come from the germline V gene. CDR3 length: 16 amino acids.

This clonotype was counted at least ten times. The CDR3 here is CASSPPRGRADQETQYF. The DNA of the CDR3 is TGTGCCAGCAGCCCTCCGAGGGGCAGGGCGGACCAAGAGACCCAGTACTTC. V gene TRBV28 combines with J gene TRBJ2-5, with D perhaps TRBD1 or TRBD2 (5 bases each). Germline lookup yields CDR1 MDHEN and CDR2 SYDVKM. The ends were cut back, 6 bases at V and 0 bases at J, with 20 bases in the middle. This CDR3 contains 17 residues. Filled out from reference TRBV28 and TRBJ2-5, the complete variable domain reads DVKVTQSSRYLVKRTGEKVFLECVQDMDHENMFWYRQDPGLGLRLIYFSYDVKMKEKGDIPEGYSVSREKKERFSLILESASTNQTSMYLCASSPPRGRADQETQYFGPGTRLLVL.

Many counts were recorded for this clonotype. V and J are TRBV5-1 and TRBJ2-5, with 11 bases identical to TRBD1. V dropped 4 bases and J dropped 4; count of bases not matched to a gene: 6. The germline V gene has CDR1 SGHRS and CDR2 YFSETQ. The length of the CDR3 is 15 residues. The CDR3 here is CASSPPGTGGETQYF. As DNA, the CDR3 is TGCGCCAGCAGCCCACCGGGGACAGGGGGAGAGACCCAGTACTTC.

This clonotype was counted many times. The CDR3 DNA follows: TGTGCCAGCAGCGTACCCGGGGCTAGCGGGGGGGCCGATGAGACCCAGTACTTC. Its translation is CASSVPGASGGADETQYF. The chain combines TRBV7-9 with TRBJ2-5, with 12 bases that match TRBD2. The germline V gene encodes CDR1 SEHNR and CDR2 FQNEAQ (reference sequence). The CDR3 loop spans 18 amino acids. The trim removed 5 bases at V and 5 bases at J, leaving 15 bases unmatched.

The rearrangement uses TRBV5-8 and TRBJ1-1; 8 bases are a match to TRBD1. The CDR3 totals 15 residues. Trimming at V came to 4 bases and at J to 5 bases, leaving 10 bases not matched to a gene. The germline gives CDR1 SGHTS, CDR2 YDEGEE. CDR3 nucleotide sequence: TGTGCCAGCAGCCCACCGAGACAGGGGAGAACTGAAGCTTTCTTT. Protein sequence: CASSPPRQGRTEAFF.

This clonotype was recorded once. This chain's CDR3 is CASSIVGGAGELFF. For the CDR3, the DNA is TGTGCCAGTAGTATAGTAGGGGGAGCCGGGGAGCTGTTTTTT. The chain couples TRBV19 to TRBJ2-2; D may be TRBD1 (6 bases). CDR3 length equals 14 residues. The V gene lost 1 base and the J gene lost 6 bases, with 9 bases spanning the gap. Per the germline V gene, CDR1 is LNHDA and CDR2 is SQIVND (reference sequence).

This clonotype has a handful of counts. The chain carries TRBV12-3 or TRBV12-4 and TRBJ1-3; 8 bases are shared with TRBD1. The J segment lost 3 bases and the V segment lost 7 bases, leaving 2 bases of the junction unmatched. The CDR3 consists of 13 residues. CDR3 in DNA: TGTGCCAGCAACGACAGGGGTGGAAACACCATATATTTT. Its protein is CASNDRGGNTIYF.

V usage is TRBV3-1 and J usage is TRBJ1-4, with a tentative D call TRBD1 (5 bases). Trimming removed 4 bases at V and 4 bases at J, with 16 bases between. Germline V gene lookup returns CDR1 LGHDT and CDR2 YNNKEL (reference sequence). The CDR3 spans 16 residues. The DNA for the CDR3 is TGTGCCAGCAGCCTAGGTAGGAGCCAGGGTAATGAAAAACTGTTTTTT. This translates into CASSLGRSQGNEKLFF.

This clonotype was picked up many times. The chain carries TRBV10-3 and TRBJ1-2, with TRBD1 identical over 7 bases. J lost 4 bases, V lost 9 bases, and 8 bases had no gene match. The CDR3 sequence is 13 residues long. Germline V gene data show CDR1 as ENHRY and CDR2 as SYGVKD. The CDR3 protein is CAITGANGYGYTF. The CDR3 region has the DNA TGTGCCATTACAGGGGCGAATGGCTATGGCTACACCTTC.